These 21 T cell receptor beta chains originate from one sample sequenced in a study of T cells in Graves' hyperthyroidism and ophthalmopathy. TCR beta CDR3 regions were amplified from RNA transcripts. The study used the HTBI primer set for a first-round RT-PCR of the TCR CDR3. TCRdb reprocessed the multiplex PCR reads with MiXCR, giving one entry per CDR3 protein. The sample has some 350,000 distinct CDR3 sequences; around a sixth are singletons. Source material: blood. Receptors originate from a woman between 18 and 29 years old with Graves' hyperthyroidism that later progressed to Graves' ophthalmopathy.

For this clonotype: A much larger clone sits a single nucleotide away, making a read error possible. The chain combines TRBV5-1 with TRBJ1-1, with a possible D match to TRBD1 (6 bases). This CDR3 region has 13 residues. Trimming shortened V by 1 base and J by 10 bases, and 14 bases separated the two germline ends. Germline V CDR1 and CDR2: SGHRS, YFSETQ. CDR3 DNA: TGCGCCAGCAGCTTGCAGCGGGGGGCAGCAGCTTTCTTT. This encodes CASSLQRGAAAFF.

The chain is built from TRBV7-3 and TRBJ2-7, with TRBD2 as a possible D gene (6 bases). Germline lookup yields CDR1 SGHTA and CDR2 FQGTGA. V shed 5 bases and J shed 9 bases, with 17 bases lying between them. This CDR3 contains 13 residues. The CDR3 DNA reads TGTGCCAGCAGCCCCTCGGGGGACGGGGTGCAGTACTTC. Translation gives CASSPSGDGVQYF.

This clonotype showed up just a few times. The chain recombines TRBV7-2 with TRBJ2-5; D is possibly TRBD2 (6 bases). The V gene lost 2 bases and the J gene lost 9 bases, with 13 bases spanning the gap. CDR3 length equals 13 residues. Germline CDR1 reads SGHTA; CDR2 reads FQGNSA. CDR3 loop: CASSLPPGEAQYF. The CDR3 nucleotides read TGTGCCAGCAGCTTACCCCCCGGGGAGGCCCAGTACTTC.

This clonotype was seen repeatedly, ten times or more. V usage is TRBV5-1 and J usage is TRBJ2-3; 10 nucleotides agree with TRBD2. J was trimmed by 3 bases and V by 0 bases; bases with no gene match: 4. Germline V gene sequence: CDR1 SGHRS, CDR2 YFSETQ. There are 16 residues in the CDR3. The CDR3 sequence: CASSLETSGMTDTQYF. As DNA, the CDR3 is TGCGCCAGCAGCTTGGAAACTAGCGGGATGACAGATACGCAGTATTTT. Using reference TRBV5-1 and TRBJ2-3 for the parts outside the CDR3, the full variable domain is KAGVTQTPRYLIKTRGQQVTLSCSPISGHRSVSWYQQTPGQGLQFLFEYFSETQRNKGNFPGRFSGRQFSNSRSEMNVSTLELGDSALYLCASSLETSGMTDTQYFGPGTRLTVL.

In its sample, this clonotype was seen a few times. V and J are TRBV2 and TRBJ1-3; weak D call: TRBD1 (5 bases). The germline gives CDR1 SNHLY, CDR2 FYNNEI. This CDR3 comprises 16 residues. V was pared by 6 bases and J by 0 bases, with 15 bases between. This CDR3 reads CASSPGAGSSGNTIYF. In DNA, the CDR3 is TGTGCCAGCAGCCCCGGGGCAGGGAGCTCTGGAAACACCATATATTTT.

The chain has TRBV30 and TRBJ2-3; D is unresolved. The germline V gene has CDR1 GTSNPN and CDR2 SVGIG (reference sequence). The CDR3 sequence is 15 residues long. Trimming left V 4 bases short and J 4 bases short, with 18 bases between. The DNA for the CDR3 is TGTGCCTGGACCCCCCCCTGGAGTGTTCCAGATACGCAGTATTTT. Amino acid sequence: CAWTPPWSVPDTQYF. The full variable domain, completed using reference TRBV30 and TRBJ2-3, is SQTIHQWPATLVQPVGSPLSLECTVEGTSNPNLYWYRQAAGRGLQLLFYSVGIGQISSEVPQNLSASRPQDRQFILSSKKLLLSDSGFYLCAWTPPWSVPDTQYFGPGTRLTVL.

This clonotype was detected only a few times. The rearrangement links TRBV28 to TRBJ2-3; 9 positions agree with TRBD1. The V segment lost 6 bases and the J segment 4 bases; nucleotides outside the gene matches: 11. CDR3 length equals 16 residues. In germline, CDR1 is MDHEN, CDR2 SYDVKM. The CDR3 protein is CASSKGTGWSADTQYF. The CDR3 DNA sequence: TGTGCCAGCAGCAAGGGGACAGGGTGGTCCGCAGATACGCAGTATTTT.

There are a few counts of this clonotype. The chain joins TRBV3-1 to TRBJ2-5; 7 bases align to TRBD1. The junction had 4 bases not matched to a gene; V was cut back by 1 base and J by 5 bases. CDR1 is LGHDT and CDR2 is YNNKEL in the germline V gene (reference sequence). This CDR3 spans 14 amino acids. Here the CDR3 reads CASSQGQGFETQYF. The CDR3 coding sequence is TGTGCCAGCAGCCAAGGACAGGGTTTCGAGACCCAGTACTTC.

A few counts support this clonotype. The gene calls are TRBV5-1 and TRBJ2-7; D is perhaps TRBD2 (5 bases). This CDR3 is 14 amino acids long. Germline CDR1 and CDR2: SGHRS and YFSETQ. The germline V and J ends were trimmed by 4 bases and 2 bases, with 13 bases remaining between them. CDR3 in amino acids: CASSPQLATYEQYF. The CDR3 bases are TGCGCCAGCAGCCCCCAGTTAGCGACCTACGAGCAGTACTTC.

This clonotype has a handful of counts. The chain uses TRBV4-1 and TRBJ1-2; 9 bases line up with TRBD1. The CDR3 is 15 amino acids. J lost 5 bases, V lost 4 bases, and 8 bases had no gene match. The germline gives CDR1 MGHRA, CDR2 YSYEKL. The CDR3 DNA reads TGCGCCAGCAGCCGCCTGACAGGGGGGCCTTATGGCTACACCTTC. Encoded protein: CASSRLTGGPYGYTF.

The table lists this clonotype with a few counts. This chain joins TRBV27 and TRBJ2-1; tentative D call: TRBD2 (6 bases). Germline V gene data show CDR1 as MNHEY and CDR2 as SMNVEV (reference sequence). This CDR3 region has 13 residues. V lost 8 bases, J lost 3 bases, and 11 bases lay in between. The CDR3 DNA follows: TGTGCCAGCCGCTTCGGGGGCTACAATGAGCAGTTCTTC. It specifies CASRFGGYNEQFF.

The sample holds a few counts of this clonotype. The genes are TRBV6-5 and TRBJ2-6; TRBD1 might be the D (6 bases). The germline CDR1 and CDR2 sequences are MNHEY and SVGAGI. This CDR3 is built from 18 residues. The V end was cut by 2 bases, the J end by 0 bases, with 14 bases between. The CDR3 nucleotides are TGTGCCAGCAGTTACCCGACGACAGGCCCCTCTGGGGCCAACGTCCTGACTTTC. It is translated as CASSYPTTGPSGANVLTF.

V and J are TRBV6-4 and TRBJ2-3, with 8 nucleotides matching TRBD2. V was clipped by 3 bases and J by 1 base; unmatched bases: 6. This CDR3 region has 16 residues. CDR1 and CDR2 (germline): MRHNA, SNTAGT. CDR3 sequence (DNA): TGTGCCAGCAGTGAAAAAGAGACTAGCGGCACAGATACGCAGTATTTT. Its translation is CASSEKETSGTDTQYF.

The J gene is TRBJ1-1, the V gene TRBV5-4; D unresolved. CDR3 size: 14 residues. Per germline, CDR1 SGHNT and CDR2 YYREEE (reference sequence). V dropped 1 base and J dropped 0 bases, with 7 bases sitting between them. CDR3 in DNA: TGTGCCAGCAGCTTGATGGGATTGAACACTGAAGCTTTCTTT. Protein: CASSLMGLNTEAFF.

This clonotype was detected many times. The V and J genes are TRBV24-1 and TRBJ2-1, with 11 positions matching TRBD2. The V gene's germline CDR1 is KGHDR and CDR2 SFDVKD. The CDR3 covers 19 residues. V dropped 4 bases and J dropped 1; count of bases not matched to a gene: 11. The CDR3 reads CATSDPATSGSNSYNEQFF. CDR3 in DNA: TGTGCCACCAGTGACCCCGCCACTAGCGGGAGTAATTCCTACAATGAGCAGTTCTTC.

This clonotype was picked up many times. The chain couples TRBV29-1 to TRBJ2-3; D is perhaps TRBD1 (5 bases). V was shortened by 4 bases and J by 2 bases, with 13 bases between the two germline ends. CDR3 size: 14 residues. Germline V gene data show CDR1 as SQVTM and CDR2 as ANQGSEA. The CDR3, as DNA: TGCAGCGTTGTGAACAGGTTAATCACAGATACGCAGTATTTT. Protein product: CSVVNRLITDTQYF.

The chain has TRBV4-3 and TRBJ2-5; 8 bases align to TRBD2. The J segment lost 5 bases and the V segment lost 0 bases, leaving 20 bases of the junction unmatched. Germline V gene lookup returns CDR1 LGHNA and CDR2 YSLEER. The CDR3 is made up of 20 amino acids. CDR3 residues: CASSQDGPAGVGGGRETQYF. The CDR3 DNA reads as TGCGCCAGCAGCCAAGATGGACCAGCGGGAGTAGGAGGTGGGCGGGAGACCCAGTACTTC.

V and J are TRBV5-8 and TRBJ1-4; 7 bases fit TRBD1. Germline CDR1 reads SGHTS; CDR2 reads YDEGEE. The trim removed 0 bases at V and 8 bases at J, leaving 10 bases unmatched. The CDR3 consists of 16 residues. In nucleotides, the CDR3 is TGTGCCAGCAGCTTGGGGGCCGACAGGGTTCGAGAAAAACTGTTTTTT. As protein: CASSLGADRVREKLFF.

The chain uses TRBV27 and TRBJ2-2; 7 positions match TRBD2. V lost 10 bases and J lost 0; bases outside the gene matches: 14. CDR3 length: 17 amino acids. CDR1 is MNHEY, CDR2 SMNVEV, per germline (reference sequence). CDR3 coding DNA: TGTGCCACCGCGCCAGCGGGAAGTACCGCGAACACCGGGGAGCTGTTTTTT. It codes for CATAPAGSTANTGELFF.

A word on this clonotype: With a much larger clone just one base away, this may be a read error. The CDR3 spells CANSFDRAQNTEAFF. Here the CDR3 DNA reads TGTGCCAACAGTTTCGACAGGGCCCAGAACACTGAAGCTTTCTTT. The chain employs TRBV6-8 and TRBJ1-1; 7 nucleotides line up with TRBD1. Germline CDR1 reads MNHGY; CDR2 reads SAAAGT. The length of the CDR3 is 15 residues.

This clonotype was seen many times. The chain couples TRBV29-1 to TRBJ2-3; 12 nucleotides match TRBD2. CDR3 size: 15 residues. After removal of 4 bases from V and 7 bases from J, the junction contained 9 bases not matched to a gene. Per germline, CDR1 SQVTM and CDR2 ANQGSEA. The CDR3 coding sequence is TGCAGCGTTGCTAGCGGGAGGGCCGTCTCTAATACGCAGTATTTT. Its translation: CSVASGRAVSNTQYF.